The rows below give T cell receptor beta chains drawn from one sample of a study of T cell responses to AZD1222 COVID-19 vaccine. This table comes from immunoSEQ multiplex PCR, and its TCRdb copy is limited to in-frame clones, with some not included. The top ten hold 9.5% of the sample, which has around 130,000 clones, about 88% seen once. Sequenced material: peripheral blood, taken 28 days after the second AZD1222 dose. The receptor source for this set is an adult who received the AZD1222 COVID-19 vaccine. CDR3s include the opening cysteine and the closing phenylalanine or tryptophan. Only some rows state a clone size, as once, few, many or a class for expanded clones.

TRBV24-1 | NA | CATSDLDEQFF
TRBV29-1 | once | CSVGEGDYGYTF
TRBV5-5 | once | CASSLVQTTNEKLFF
TRBV6-5 | NA | CASREGQQNTEAFF
TRBV12-3/TRBV12-4 | once | CASSSLKQDTQYF
TRBV5-4 | NA | CASSRLDRVSYEQYF
TRBV11-2 | once | CASSPGQGGYNEQFF
TRBV30 | few | CAWSVRGTVTNYGYTF
TRBV5-5 | NA | CASSLTGDTEAFF
TRBV3-1/TRBV3-2 | NA | CASSPRGGVNEKLFF
TRBV2 | NA | CASRQGNSNQPQHF
TRBV7-2 | NA | CASSHRTSGNNEQFF
TRBV6-5 | NA | CASSYSSGSGNTEAFF
TRBV7-9 | NA | CASSPGTSGNEQFF
TRBV6-5 | once | CASMAKETQYF
TRBV6-1 | NA | CASSEVNGGRYNEQFF
TRBV20-1 | NA | CSAILGEQFF
TRBV5-4 | NA | CASSLGGGANTGELFF
TRBV6-1 | NA | CATGGAANEKLFF
TRBV9 | NA | CASSSPGQNQPQHF
TRBV5-4 | NA | CASTTPFDEQFF
TRBV7-3 | NA | CASSPGQNYGYTF
TRBV21-1 | NA | CASSMVKGVTEAFF
TRBV6-5 | once | CASSYGRATEAFF
TRBV21-1 | NA | CASSRPGQGADSNQPQHF
TRBV6-5 | NA | CAVFRATGGELFF
TRBV2 | NA | CASSSQGPRSPLHF
TRBV18 | NA | CASSQTGSYEQYF
TRBV5-1 | NA | CASSSGRQPTYNEKLFF
TRBV7-9 | NA | CASSLAKPTGELFF
TRBV19 | NA | CASSIRSVDEAFF
TRBV3-1/TRBV3-2 | NA | CASSQSGMDQPQHF